This TCR beta chain was identified during a study of T-cell memory formation after mild COVID-19. CDR3 length: 14 amino acids. The V end was cut by 4 bases, the J end by 6 bases, with 13 bases between. Germline CDR1 is SGHRS and CDR2 is YFSETQ. Via MiXCR, TCRdb re-called the 5' RACE reads, giving one row per CDR3 protein. The sample yields 200,000 to 300,000 distinct CDR3 sequences, about a sixth seen once. This TCR was sampled from a man between 18 and 35 years old who had mild COVID-19 (a few samples of this study predate the infection). Cell type and time point are not known. The V call is TRBV5-1, the J call TRBJ2-2; D may be TRBD2 (5 bases). Sequencing was performed on PBMCs or a T cell subset sorted from them (not recorded which). In nucleotides, the CDR3 is TGCGCCAGCAGCGCGGGTGCTGTGGCCGGGGAGCTGTTTTTT. As protein: CASSAGAVAGELFF.